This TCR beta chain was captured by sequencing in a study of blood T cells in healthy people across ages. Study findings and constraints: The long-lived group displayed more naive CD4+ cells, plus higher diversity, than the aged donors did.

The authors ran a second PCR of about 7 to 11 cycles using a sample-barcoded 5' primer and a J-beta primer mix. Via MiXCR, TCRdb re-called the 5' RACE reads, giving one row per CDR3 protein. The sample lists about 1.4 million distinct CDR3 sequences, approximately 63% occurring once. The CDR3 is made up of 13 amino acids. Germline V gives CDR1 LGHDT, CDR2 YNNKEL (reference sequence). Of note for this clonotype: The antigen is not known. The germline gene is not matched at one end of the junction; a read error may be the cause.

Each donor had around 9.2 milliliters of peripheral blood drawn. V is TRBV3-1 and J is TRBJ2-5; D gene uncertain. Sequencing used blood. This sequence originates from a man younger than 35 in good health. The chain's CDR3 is CASSQDAGEAQYF. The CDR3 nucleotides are TGTGCCAGCAGCCAAGATGCAGGAGAGGCCCAGTACTTC.